These 19 T cell receptor beta chains were sequenced from one sample in a study of identical twins. Using its own MiXCR run on the 5' RACE reads, TCRdb lists one record per CDR3 protein. The table includes under 300,000 distinct CDR3 sequences, roughly 8% detected once. This sample also appeared in a second study, on yellow fever vaccine responses in identical twins.

Material: CD8+ T cells sorted from blood. The receptor set was obtained from a woman aged 18-29 years in good health.

This clonotype was seen many times. This chain links TRBV29-1 with TRBJ2-1; maybe TRBD1 (5 bases). The length of the CDR3 is 14 residues. Germline CDR1 SQVTM, CDR2 ANQGSEA. V lost 2 bases and J 6 bases, leaving 14 bases between the germline ends. This CDR3 is CSVERAGKGNEQFF. The CDR3, as DNA: TGCAGCGTTGAAAGGGCAGGGAAGGGCAATGAGCAGTTCTTC.

This clonotype was counted a few times. This chain connects TRBV20-1 to TRBJ2-7, with D uncertain. Germline CDR1 and CDR2: DFQATT and SNEGSKA (reference sequence). The length of the CDR3 is 11 residues. Deletions cut 5 bases from V and 4 bases from J, with 9 bases between. This CDR3 is CSAPMYYEQYF. The CDR3 region has the DNA TGCAGTGCTCCTATGTATTACGAGCAGTACTTC.

This chain links TRBV15 with TRBJ2-2; 8 nucleotides agree with TRBD2. CDR1 and CDR2 (germline): LNHNV, YYDKDF (reference sequence). With V trimmed by 0 bases and J by 8 bases, 11 bases remained unmatched. The CDR3 has 17 amino acids. This CDR3 is CATSRDNQREISGELFF. For the CDR3, the DNA is TGTGCCACCAGCAGAGATAACCAGCGGGAGATATCGGGGGAGCTGTTTTTT.

The V and J genes are TRBV6-2 or TRBV6-3 and TRBJ2-3, with 7 bases fitting TRBD1. CDR3 length: 16 residues. V dropped 7 bases and J dropped 2; count of bases not matched to a gene: 12. CDR1 and CDR2 (germline): MNHEY, SVGEGT. In DNA form, the CDR3 reads TGTGCCAGCAACTTTAACCGGGACAGTCCCACAGATACGCAGTATTTT. This codes for CASNFNRDSPTDTQYF.

Only a few counts were recorded for this clonotype. This rearrangement joins TRBV7-8 to TRBJ2-5; D may be TRBD1 or TRBD2 (5 bases each). Per germline, CDR1 SGHVS and CDR2 FQNEAQ. This CDR3 region has 15 residues. Between the trimmed V and J ends, which lost 2 bases and 5 bases, there was a span of 15 bases. The CDR3: CASSLSGQGWETQYF. CDR3 DNA sequence: TGTGCCAGCAGCTTATCGGGGCAGGGCTGGGAGACCCAGTACTTC.

This clonotype came up many times. CDR3 protein: CASSLTTGGIYEQYF. Here the CDR3 DNA reads TGTGCCAGCAGTTTAACTACAGGGGGGATCTACGAGCAGTACTTC. The chain carries TRBV28 and TRBJ2-7, with TRBD1 identical over 8 bases. Trimming took 2 bases from V and 3 from J; bases not matched to a gene: 6. Germline assignment: CDR1 MDHEN and CDR2 SYDVKM. CDR3 size: 15 residues. The full variable domain, completed using reference TRBV28 and TRBJ2-7, is DVKVTQSSRYLVKRTGEKVFLECVQDMDHENMFWYRQDPGLGLRLIYFSYDVKMKEKGDIPEGYSVSREKKERFSLILESASTNQTSMYLCASSLTTGGIYEQYFGPGTRLTVT.

This rearrangement joins TRBV30 to TRBJ2-3, with 7 bases aligning to TRBD1. The germline V gene encodes CDR1 GTSNPN and CDR2 SVGIG (reference sequence). CDR3 length equals 14 residues. The V gene end was trimmed by 1 base and the J gene end by 2 bases; junction bases not matched to a gene: 3. Here the CDR3 reads CAWSGDSYTDTQYF. In nucleotides, the CDR3 is TGTGCCTGGAGTGGGGACAGCTACACAGATACGCAGTATTTT.

This clonotype was seen only a few times. CDR3 loop: CASSLGAGPLASYEQYF. CDR3 DNA sequence: TGTGCCAGCAGCCTTGGAGCCGGACCTTTAGCTTCCTACGAGCAGTACTTC. The chain uses TRBV4-2 and TRBJ2-7; no reliable D call. The CDR3 length is 17 residues. V lost 4 bases and J lost 1, with 20 bases in between. Germline V lookup: CDR1 LGHNA, CDR2 YNFKEQ.

On this clonotype: One end of the junction fails to match germline, which may point to a read error. The chain joins TRBV13 to TRBJ2-5; D uncertain. The CDR3 totals 12 residues. Germline V gene data show CDR1 as PRHDT and CDR2 as FYEKMQ (reference sequence). The CDR3 DNA sequence: TGTGCCAGCAGCTTAGGAGGAGAGGCCCAGTACTTC. Amino acids: CASSLGGEAQYF.

Points on this clonotype: A much larger clone lies a single base off, so this may be a read error. This chain links TRBV12-3 or TRBV12-4 with TRBJ2-1, with D possibly TRBD1 on 5 matching bases. The CDR3 loop spans 13 amino acids. DNA of the CDR3: TGTGCCAGCAGTTTTGCAGGGAACAAAGAGCAGTTCTTC. Encoded protein: CASSFAGNKEQFF.

This clonotype was counted only a few times. The chain employs TRBV15 and TRBJ1-1; D unresolved. V shed 0 bases and J shed 3 bases, with 5 bases lying between them. Germline loops: CDR1 LNHNV, CDR2 YYDKDF (reference sequence). This CDR3 comprises 13 residues. The CDR3 sequence: CATSRDAYTEAFF. CDR3 in DNA: TGTGCCACCAGCAGAGACGCGTACACTGAAGCTTTCTTT.

The J gene is TRBJ2-1, the V gene TRBV19; 11 positions match TRBD2. V lost 7 bases to trimming and J lost 9 bases; unmatched junction nucleotides: 11. The CDR3 spans 15 residues. The germline CDR1 and CDR2 sequences are LNHDA and SQIVND (reference sequence). This CDR3 is CASTELAGVLGEQFF. The CDR3 bases are TGTGCCAGTACGGAACTAGCGGGAGTGCTGGGTGAGCAGTTCTTC.

The chain has TRBV6-1 and TRBJ2-1; 14 positions match TRBD2. The CDR3 has 16 residues. CDR1 MNHNS and CDR2 SASEGT come from the germline V gene. V was clipped by 5 bases and J by 6 bases; unmatched bases: 6. CDR3 DNA sequence: TGTGCCAGCAGTACCCCGGGACTAGCGGGAGTCAATGAGCAGTTCTTC. This encodes CASSTPGLAGVNEQFF.

The V gene is TRBV6-5, the J gene TRBJ2-7; unclear D gene. Looked up from germline, CDR1 is MNHEY and CDR2 is SVGAGI. The CDR3 has 13 amino acids. V was shortened by 2 bases and J by 0 bases, with 5 bases between the two germline ends. The CDR3 region is CASSYLISYEQYF. The CDR3 DNA reads as TGTGCCAGCAGTTACCTCATCTCCTACGAGCAGTACTTC.

This clonotype was observed a few times. The chain recombines TRBV5-1 with TRBJ2-7, with 11 bases matching TRBD1. The length of the CDR3 is 15 residues. Germline V gene data show CDR1 as SGHRS and CDR2 as YFSETQ. The trim removed 2 bases at V and 4 bases at J, leaving 5 bases unmatched. Here the CDR3 reads CASSFRTGGVYEQYF. The CDR3 DNA follows: TGCGCCAGCAGCTTTCGGACAGGGGGCGTGTACGAGCAGTACTTC.

This clonotype was observed at least ten times. This sequence joins TRBV15 and TRBJ2-7, with D tentatively TRBD1 (6 bases). V shed 0 bases and J shed 5 bases, with 14 bases lying between them. The CDR3 extends over 15 amino acids. Germline assignment: CDR1 LNHNV and CDR2 YYDKDF (reference sequence). CDR3 sequence: CATSRDGQWGDEQYF. The CDR3 DNA reads as TGTGCCACCAGCAGAGACGGACAGTGGGGCGACGAGCAGTACTTC. The full variable domain, completed using reference TRBV15 and TRBJ2-7, is DAMVIQNPRYQVTQFGKPVTLSCSQTLNHNVMYWYQQKSSQAPKLLFHYYDKDFNNEADTPDNFQSRRPNTSFCFLDIRSPGLGDTAMYLCATSRDGQWGDEQYFGPGTRLTVT.

Many counts were recorded for this clonotype. The chain has TRBV5-5 and TRBJ2-1, with a possible D match to TRBD2 (7 bases). V shed 4 bases and J shed 7 bases, with 18 bases lying between them. Germline-derived CDR1 and CDR2 are SGHKS and YYEKEE (reference sequence). The CDR3 totals 15 residues. The CDR3 nucleotides read TGTGCCAGCAGCCCTAAGGGGGGAGGGGAAAATGAGCAGTTCTTC. This codes for CASSPKGGGENEQFF.

In its sample, this clonotype was seen many times. This chain links TRBV4-3 with TRBJ2-7, with D possibly called TRBD1 or TRBD2 (5 bases each). V was shortened by 4 bases and J by 3 bases, with 13 bases between the two germline ends. This CDR3 is 14 amino acids long. Looked up from germline, CDR1 is LGHNA and CDR2 is YSLEER. CDR3: CASSLGRTDYEQYF. In DNA form, the CDR3 reads TGCGCCAGCAGCCTGGGACGGACTGACTACGAGCAGTACTTC.

The genes are TRBV20-1 and TRBJ2-5; D may be TRBD2 (6 bases). The V gene's germline CDR1 is DFQATT and CDR2 SNEGSKA (reference sequence). The germline V and J ends were trimmed by 0 bases and 0 bases, with 11 bases remaining between them. CDR3 length: 15 amino acids. The CDR3 DNA reads as TGCAGTGCTAGAGATCAGGAGGGGTACCAAGAGACCCAGTACTTC. As protein: CSARDQEGYQETQYF.